This T cell receptor (beta chain) was obtained from a study of shared T cell receptors in the human thymus. The V end was cut by 4 bases, the J end by 0 bases, with 9 bases between. This CDR3 is built from 14 residues. CDR1 is KGHSH and CDR2 is LQKENI in the germline V gene. Libraries were prepared by immunoSEQ multiplex PCR; TCRdb keeps only in-frame clonotypes and omits some of them. This sample yields roughly 500,000 clones, of which about 84% are seen a single time; approximately 0.013% belongs to the top ten. These data were also reused for a study on human thymus T cells.

Sequencing was carried out using thymocytes. The rearrangement links TRBV18 to TRBJ1-1, with D hard to call. The receptor was isolated from a boy under two years old with a congenital heart defect. For the CDR3, the DNA is TGTGCCAGCTCACGTGTGACACTGAACACTGAAGCTTTCTTT. The encoded protein is CASSRVTLNTEAFF.